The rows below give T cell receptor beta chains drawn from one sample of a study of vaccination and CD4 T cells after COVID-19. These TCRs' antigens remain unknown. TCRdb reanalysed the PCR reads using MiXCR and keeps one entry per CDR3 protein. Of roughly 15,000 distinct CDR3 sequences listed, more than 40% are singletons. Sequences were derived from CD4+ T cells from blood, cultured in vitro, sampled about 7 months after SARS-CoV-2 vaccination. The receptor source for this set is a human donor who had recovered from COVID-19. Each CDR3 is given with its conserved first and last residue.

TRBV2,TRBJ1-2,CASSAGPRGYTF
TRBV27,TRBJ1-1,CASSSTALNTEAFF
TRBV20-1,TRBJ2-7,CSASLGEGYEQYF
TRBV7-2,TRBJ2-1,CASSPFGSGSRNEQFF
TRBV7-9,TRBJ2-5,CASSLLEGAETQYF
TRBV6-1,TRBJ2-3,CASRLAGGQDTQYF
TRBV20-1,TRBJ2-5,CSARRQGAWETQYF
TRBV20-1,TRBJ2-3,CSATSGGAEDTQYF
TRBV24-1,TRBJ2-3,CATSDFRGHTDTQYF
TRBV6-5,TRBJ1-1,CASSSLRTGKEAFF
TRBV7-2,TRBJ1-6,CASSLEVSSYNSPLHF
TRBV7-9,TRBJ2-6,CASSLTPSGANVLTF
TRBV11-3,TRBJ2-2,CASSLQGANTGELFF
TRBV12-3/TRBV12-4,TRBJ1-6,CASSFSGNLSPLHF
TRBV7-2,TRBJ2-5,CASSAKETQYF
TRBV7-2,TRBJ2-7,CASSNSRTATYEQYF
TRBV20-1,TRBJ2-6,CSARDVLAASGANVLTF
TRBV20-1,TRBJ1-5,CSATRQGAVGRPQHF
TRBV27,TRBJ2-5,CASRPQQGETQYF
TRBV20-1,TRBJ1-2,CSAGPVDREDYGYTF
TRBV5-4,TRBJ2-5,CASSLAQGSVRETQYF
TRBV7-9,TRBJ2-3,CASSLGTSDSTDTQYF
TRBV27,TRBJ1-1,CASSFGQGLNTEAFF
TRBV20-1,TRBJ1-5,CSAEAGRDQPQHF
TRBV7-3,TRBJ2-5,CASSYGQSETQYF
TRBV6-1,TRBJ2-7,CASSEKGTGSYEQYF
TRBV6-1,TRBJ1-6,CASSAGPHNSPLHF
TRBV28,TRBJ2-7,CASSLPGGPYEQYF
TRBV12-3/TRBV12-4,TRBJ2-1,CASRGLAGAYEQFF
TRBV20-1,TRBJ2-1,CSARDGRTGQYNEQFF
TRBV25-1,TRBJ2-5,CASSESGDRAETQYF
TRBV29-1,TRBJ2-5,CSAGWGGGETQYF
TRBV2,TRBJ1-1,CASEPGGGTEAFF
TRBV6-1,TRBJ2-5,CASRRQGQAQETQYF
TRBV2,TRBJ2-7,CASTGTGGIYEQYF
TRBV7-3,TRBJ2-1,CASSPGVGGTEQFF
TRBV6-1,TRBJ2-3,CASSRPPLAGGTDTQYF
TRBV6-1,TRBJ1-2,CASRGSETYGYTF
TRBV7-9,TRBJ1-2,CASSFPGHHYGYTF
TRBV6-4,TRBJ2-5,CASSYSVSLPWETQYF
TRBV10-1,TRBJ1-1,CASNDGLNTEAFF
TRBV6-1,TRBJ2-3,CASSDFRGGATDTQYF
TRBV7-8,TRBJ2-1,CASTIRGGRSYNEQFF
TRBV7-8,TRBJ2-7,CASSFAGPTPYEQYF
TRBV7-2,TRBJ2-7,CASSGTLLAGVSYEQYF
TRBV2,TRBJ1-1,CASRGQFGAFF
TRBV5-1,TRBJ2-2,CASSSQRGTGELFF
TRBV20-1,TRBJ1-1,CSARAQGMNTEAFF
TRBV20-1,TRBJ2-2,CSATNQNTGELFF
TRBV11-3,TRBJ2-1,CASSLSPGQGANYNEQFF
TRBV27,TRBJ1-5,CASSLGVLGQPQHF
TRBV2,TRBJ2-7,CASRKWGQATYEQYF
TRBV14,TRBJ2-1,CASSQVAAASFF
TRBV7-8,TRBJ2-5,CASSLETGETQYF
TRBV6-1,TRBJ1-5,CASSDRGLSQPQHF
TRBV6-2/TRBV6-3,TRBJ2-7,CASSRMTLAGGYEQYF
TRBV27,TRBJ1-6,CASSLWGADNSPLHF
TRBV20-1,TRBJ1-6,CSAAQGANSPLHF
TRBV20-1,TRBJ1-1,CSARDRWGYTEAFF
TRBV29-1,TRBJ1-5,CSVVVAGGQGQPQHF